This T cell receptor (beta chain) was recovered during a study of Ad26.COV2.S vaccination and SARS-CoV-2 variants. Study details: Ad26.COV2.S shots went into the muscle once or twice, 56 days apart.

Measured with immunoSEQ multiplex PCR; TCRdb has only the in-frame clones, and not every one. Among about 350,000 clones listed, approximately 90% were seen once. This clone has only one observation. Its target is unknown. Study-wide findings and caveats: Total T cell responses were possibly underestimated by TCR breadth and depth analyses.

V lost 3 bases to trimming and J lost 4 bases, with 16 bases between them. CDR1 and CDR2 (germline): KGHSH, LQKENI. The CDR3 loop spans 16 amino acids. The treatment was: roughly 20 received Ad26.COV2.S at low or high dose, single or two shots; about 5 received placebo; per-sample allocation not given. Repertoires come from day 63 after the first vaccine or placebo injection. Immunization relied on an Ad26 vector, which expressed Wuhan-strain SARS-CoV-2 spike. The source material was peripheral blood, sampled in a trial of Ad26.COV2.S vaccine versus placebo. This receptor was obtained from a person aged 18 to 65 who received the Ad26.COV2.S COVID-19 vaccine or a placebo. The chain combines TRBV18 with TRBJ1-5; D possibly corresponds to TRBD1 (6 bases). The CDR3 region has the DNA TGTGCCAGCTCACCGTCGTCATCAGGGGAAAATCAGCCCCAGCATTTT. Its protein product is CASSPSSSGENQPQHF.